These 4 T cell receptor beta chains were sequenced from one sample in a study of T-cell reconstitution after alpha-beta-depleted transplantation in children. TCRbeta library construction was performed incorporating unique molecular identifiers. Each CDR3 protein is one row after TCRdb ran MiXCR on the PCR reads. The profile shows 260,000 or so distinct CDR3 sequences, around 12% of them singletons. The material was PBMCs from the stem cell graft donor, obtained from the stem cell graft. All receptors come from a human donor who donated a stem cell graft to a child with acute lymphoblastic leukemia.

This clonotype came up many times. The chain's CDR3 is CASSPGHYQPQHF. The CDR3 nucleotides are TGTGCCAGCAGCCCGGGACACTATCAGCCCCAGCATTTT. The V and J genes are TRBV12-3 or TRBV12-4 and TRBJ1-5, with a possible D match to TRBD1 (6 bases). The CDR3 has 13 residues. Trimming took off 6 bases at V and 5 bases at J, with 11 bases between the two ends.

This clonotype was observed at least ten times. The CDR3 nucleotides read TGTGCCAGCAGTCGCCGGACAGGGAGCTACGAGCAGTACTTC. Its translation: CASSRRTGSYEQYF. The chain is built from TRBV28 and TRBJ2-7; 8 positions agree with TRBD1. With V trimmed by 5 bases and J by 3 bases, 6 bases remained unmatched. From germline, CDR1 is MDHEN and CDR2 SYDVKM. CDR3 size: 14 residues.

This clonotype came up many times. The chain links TRBV28 to TRBJ2-3; D remains unclear. Germline V gene data show CDR1 as MDHEN and CDR2 as SYDVKM. The CDR3 has 15 amino acids. V gave up 3 bases and J gave up 0 bases, with 10 bases separating them. CDR3 nucleotides: TGTGCCAGCAGTTTTAGACCTCTGAGCACAGATACGCAGTATTTT. It specifies CASSFRPLSTDTQYF.

Points on this clonotype: With a much larger clone just one base away, this may be a read error. The chain couples TRBV5-6 to TRBJ2-1; no definite D call. Deletions cut 2 bases from V and 16 bases from J, with 13 bases between. Germline lookup yields CDR1 SGHDT and CDR2 YYEEEE. This CDR3 has 11 amino acids. This CDR3 reads CASSFRGLHFF. The CDR3 DNA follows: TGTGCCAGCAGCTTTCGAGGTCTCCACTTCTTC.